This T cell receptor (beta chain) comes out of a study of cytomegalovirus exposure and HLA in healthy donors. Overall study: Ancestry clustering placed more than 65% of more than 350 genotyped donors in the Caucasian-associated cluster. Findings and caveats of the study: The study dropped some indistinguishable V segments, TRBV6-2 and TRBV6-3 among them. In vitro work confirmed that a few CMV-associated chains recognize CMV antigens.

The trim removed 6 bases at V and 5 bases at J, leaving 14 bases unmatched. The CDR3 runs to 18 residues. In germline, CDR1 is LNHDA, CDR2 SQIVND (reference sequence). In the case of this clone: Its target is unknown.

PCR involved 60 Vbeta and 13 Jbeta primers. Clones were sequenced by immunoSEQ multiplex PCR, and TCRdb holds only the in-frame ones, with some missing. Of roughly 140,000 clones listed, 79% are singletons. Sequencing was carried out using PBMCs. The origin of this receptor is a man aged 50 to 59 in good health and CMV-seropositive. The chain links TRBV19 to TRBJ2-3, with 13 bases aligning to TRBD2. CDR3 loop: CASSAFQLAGGPLDTQYF. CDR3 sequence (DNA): TGTGCCAGTAGCGCATTCCAACTAGCGGGAGGGCCTCTAGATACGCAGTATTTT. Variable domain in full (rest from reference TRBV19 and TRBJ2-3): DGGITQSPKYLFRKEGQNVTLSCEQNLNHDAMYWYRQDPGQGLRLIYYSQIVNDFQKGDIAEGYSVSREKKESFPLTVTSAQKNPTAFYLCASSAFQLAGGPLDTQYFGPGTRLTVL.